The 15 T cell receptor beta chains below all came from one sample that was sequenced in a study of breast tumors, draining lymph nodes, adjacent tissues. TCRdb re-analysed the multiplex PCR reads in MiXCR, keeping a single row per CDR3 protein. Counted here are 150,000 to 250,000 distinct CDR3 sequences, 31% occurring once; the ten biggest clones make up more than 4%. Samples came from axillary lymph nodes draining the breast cancer. Material: axillary lymph node tissue. The receptors were gathered from a female donor with breast cancer. Some clones in this sample may be carry-over from other donors' samples.

This clonotype was observed at least ten times. J is TRBJ2-1 and V is TRBV7-2; 7 bases are shared with TRBD2. Germline CDR1 is SGHTA and CDR2 is FQGNSA. This CDR3 comprises 14 residues. Trimming removed 5 bases from V and 4 bases from J; junction bases left unmatched: 5. CDR3 region: CASSHPGGYNEQFF. The CDR3 DNA is TGTGCCAGCAGCCACCCGGGAGGATACAATGAGCAGTTCTTC.

This clonotype was recorded many times. The chain recombines TRBV19 with TRBJ2-3, with 7 bases matching TRBD2. The germline V gene has CDR1 LNHDA and CDR2 SQIVND (reference sequence). The trim removed 4 bases at V and 4 bases at J, leaving 8 bases unmatched. CDR3 length: 15 residues. CDR3 DNA: TGTGCCAGTAGTAAGCCTAGCGGAACCTCAGATACGCAGTATTTT. It yields the protein CASSKPSGTSDTQYF.

This chain connects TRBV11-2 to TRBJ2-6; D may be TRBD1 (6 bases). Trimming took off 6 bases at V and 7 bases at J, with 13 bases between the two ends. The CDR3 is made up of 14 amino acids. Germline lookup yields CDR1 SGHAT and CDR2 FQNNGV. The CDR3 reads CASSGVQGANVLTF. The CDR3 nucleotides are TGTGCCAGCAGTGGGGTACAGGGAGCCAACGTCCTGACTTTC.

Concerning this clonotype itself: Because the CDR3 is missing its conserved closing phenylalanine or tryptophan, this is likely a read error. The rearrangement joins TRBV20-1 to TRBJ1-6; 8 nucleotides match TRBD1. The CDR3 sequence is 15 residues long. CDR1 DFQATT and CDR2 SNEGSKA come from the germline V gene (reference sequence). J lost 9 bases, V lost 3 bases, and 10 bases had no gene match. The CDR3 loop is CSARVRQGITSPLHL. The CDR3 DNA follows: TGCAGTGCTAGGGTACGACAGGGGATTACTTCACCCCTCCACCTT.

This clonotype was observed a few times. The chain has TRBV6-6 and TRBJ1-5; no definite D call. The V end was cut by 6 bases, the J end by 3 bases, with 9 bases between. The CDR3 length is 13 residues. Per germline, CDR1 MNHNY and CDR2 SVGAGI (reference sequence). The CDR3: CASRRVFNQPQHF. The CDR3 nucleotides are TGTGCCAGCAGAAGGGTCTTCAATCAGCCCCAGCATTTT.

This clonotype was detected many times. The rearrangement uses TRBV20-1 and TRBJ2-7; D is perhaps TRBD1 or TRBD2 (6 bases each). Trimming pared 7 bases from V and 2 bases from J, leaving 12 bases between. Germline V lookup: CDR1 DFQATT, CDR2 SNEGSKA (reference sequence). The CDR3 extends over 12 amino acids. The CDR3 nucleotides read TGCAGTGGGCGGGACAAACCCTACGAGCAGTACTTC. This gives the protein CSGRDKPYEQYF.

The chain couples TRBV3-1 to TRBJ2-4; 14 bases fit TRBD2. V gave up 4 bases and J gave up 8 bases; unmatched junction bases: 7. CDR3 size: 16 residues. The germline CDR1 and CDR2 sequences are LGHDT and YNNKEL (reference sequence). The CDR3 sequence is CASSPGTSGRVHIQYF. In nucleotides, the CDR3 is TGTGCCAGCAGCCCCGGGACTAGCGGGAGAGTGCACATTCAGTACTTC.

This clonotype has a count of ten or more. This chain uses TRBV5-1 with TRBJ2-1; D not certain. Germline CDR1 is SGHRS and CDR2 is YFSETQ. This CDR3 contains 14 residues. Between the trimmed V and J ends, which lost 5 bases and 6 bases, there was a span of 15 bases. The DNA for the CDR3 is TGCGCCAGCAGAGACTCCCTTCTTCCCAATGAGCAGTTCTTC. Residues: CASRDSLLPNEQFF.

The table lists this clonotype with many counts. The chain couples TRBV7-9 to TRBJ1-6; a weak D match, TRBD1 (6 bases). The V gene lost 5 bases and the J gene lost 7 bases, with 12 bases spanning the gap. Germline CDR1 is SEHNR and CDR2 is FQNEAQ (reference sequence). The CDR3 spans 14 residues. CDR3 sequence (DNA): TGTGCCAGCAGCCTACAGGGTAGGAATTCACCCCTCCACTTT. Translated, it gives CASSLQGRNSPLHF.

Comment on this clonotype: A read error may explain this, as a much larger clone is one base away. The chain employs TRBV6-2 or TRBV6-3 and TRBJ1-2; no firm D call. V lost 5 bases and J 0 bases, leaving 16 bases between the germline ends. Germline V gene data show CDR1 as MNHEY and CDR2 as SVGEGT. This CDR3 has 16 amino acids. As DNA, the CDR3 is TGTGCCAGCAGTCTTCAGGCCCCGCTAGCTAACTATGGCTACACCTTC. Residues: CASSLQAPLANYGYTF.

The rearrangement links TRBV20-1 to TRBJ1-2; 11 nucleotides match TRBD1. This CDR3 region has 19 residues. The V and J ends lost 2 bases and 4 bases, in that order; junction bases with no gene match: 18. The germline gives CDR1 DFQATT, CDR2 SNEGSKA (reference sequence). The CDR3 loop is CSARSRSRTGGFGGYGYTF. The CDR3 coding sequence is TGCAGTGCTAGAAGCCGCTCCAGGACAGGGGGCTTTGGAGGCTATGGCTACACCTTC.

Notes on this clonotype: A much larger clone differs from this one at a single base, so this may be a read error. The V gene is TRBV5-1, the J gene TRBJ2-5; D perhaps matches TRBD2 (6 bases). This CDR3 has 14 amino acids. Germline V gives CDR1 SGHRS, CDR2 YFSETQ. In nucleotides, the CDR3 is TGCGCCAGCAGCTTGGAGGGTTCGGGGGAGACCCAGTGCTTC. Its translation: CASSLEGSGETQCF.

This clonotype was found many times. The V call is TRBV9, the J call TRBJ2-7, with 10 bases identical to TRBD2. Germline CDR1 SGDLS, CDR2 YYNGEE. V gave up 0 bases and J gave up 7 bases; unmatched junction bases: 10. CDR3 length: 16 amino acids. CDR3 DNA: TGTGCCAGCAGCGTAGCAACCGGGACTAGCGCGGTTGAGCAGTACTTC. Its protein product is CASSVATGTSAVEQYF.

The table lists this clonotype with a few counts. The V gene is TRBV6-6, the J gene TRBJ1-1; D gene ambiguous. V lost 6 bases and J lost 0, with 8 bases in between. CDR1 and CDR2 (germline): MNHNY, SVGAGI (reference sequence). The CDR3 is 13 amino acids. The CDR3 reads CASRLTLNTEAFF. In DNA, the CDR3 is TGTGCCAGCAGGCTTACACTGAACACTGAAGCTTTCTTT.

The chain combines TRBV6-5 with TRBJ2-7; 7 bases line up with TRBD1. CDR3 size: 15 residues. Germline CDR1 is MNHEY and CDR2 is SVGAGI. V trimming: 3 bases; J trimming: 3 bases; junction bases outside the gene matches: 8. DNA of the CDR3: TGTGCCAGCAGTTATCGAGGGGGCGGGTTCTACGAGCAGTACTTC. Encoded protein: CASSYRGGGFYEQYF.